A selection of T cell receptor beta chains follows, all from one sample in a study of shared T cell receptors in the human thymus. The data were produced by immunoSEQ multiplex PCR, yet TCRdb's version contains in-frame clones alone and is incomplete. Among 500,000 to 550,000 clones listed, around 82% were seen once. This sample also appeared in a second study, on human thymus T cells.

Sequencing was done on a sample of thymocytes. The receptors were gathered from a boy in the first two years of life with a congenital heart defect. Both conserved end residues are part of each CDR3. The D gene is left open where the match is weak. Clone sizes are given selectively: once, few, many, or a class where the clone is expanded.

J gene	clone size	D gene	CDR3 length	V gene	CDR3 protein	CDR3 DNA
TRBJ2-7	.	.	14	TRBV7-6	CASSPDRSLYEQYF	TGTGCCAGCAGCCCCGACAGGTCCCTTTACGAGCAGTACTTC
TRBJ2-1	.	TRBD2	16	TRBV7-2	CASSLGLAGDNNEQFF	TGTGCCAGCAGCTTAGGTCTAGCGGGAGATAACAATGAGCAGTTCTTC
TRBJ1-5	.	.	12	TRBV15	CATRQRDQPQHF	TGTGCCACGCGACAGCGGGATCAGCCCCAGCATTTT
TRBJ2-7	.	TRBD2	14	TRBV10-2	CASSEGGVIMEQYF	TGCGCCAGCAGTGAGGGGGGGGTGATAATGGAGCAGTACTTC
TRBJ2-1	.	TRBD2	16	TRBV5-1	CASSSLTSGRADEQFF	TGCGCCAGCAGCTCCCTGACTAGCGGGAGGGCCGATGAGCAGTTCTTC
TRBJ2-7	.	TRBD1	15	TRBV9	CASSAGQEAIYEQYF	TGTGCCAGCAGCGCTGGACAGGAGGCCATCTACGAGCAGTACTTC
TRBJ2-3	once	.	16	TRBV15	CATSREQGREADTQYF	TGTGCCACCAGCAGAGAACAGGGCCGGGAGGCAGATACGCAGTATTTT
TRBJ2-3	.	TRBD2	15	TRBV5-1	CASSFGLAERDTQYF	TGCGCCAGCAGCTTCGGACTAGCGGAACGAGATACGCAGTATTTT
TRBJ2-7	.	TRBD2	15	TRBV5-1	CASSLAASGNYEQYF	TGCGCCAGCAGCTTGGCAGCTAGCGGGAACTACGAGCAGTACTTC
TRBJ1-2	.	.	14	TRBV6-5	CASSYSIGGKGYTF	TGTGCCAGCAGTTACTCGATCGGGGGGAAGGGCTACACCTTC
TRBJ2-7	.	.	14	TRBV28	CASSLSDVPYEQYF	TGTGCCAGCAGTTTGTCAGATGTCCCCTACGAGCAGTACTTC
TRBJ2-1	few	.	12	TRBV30	CAWRGRAWEQFF	TGTGCCTGGAGGGGGCGCGCATGGGAGCAGTTCTTC
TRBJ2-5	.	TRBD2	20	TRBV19	CASSIPTSGRAGVLSETQYF	TGTGCCAGTAGTATCCCGACTAGCGGGAGGGCCGGGGTATTGTCAGAGACCCAGTACTTC
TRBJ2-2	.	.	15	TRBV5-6	CASSLDRDLAGELFF	TGTGCCAGCAGCTTGGACAGGGACCTGGCCGGGGAGCTGTTTTTT
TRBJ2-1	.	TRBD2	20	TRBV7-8	CASSPFVRIAGVSSYNEQFF	TGTGCCAGCAGCCCGTTCGTCCGTATAGCGGGCGTGTCTAGTTACAATGAGCAGTTCTTC
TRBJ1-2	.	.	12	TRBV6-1	CASRQGDYGYTF	TGTGCCAGCAGACAAGGAGATTATGGCTACACCTTC
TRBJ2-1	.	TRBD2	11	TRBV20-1	CSARLAGEQFF	TGCAGTGCCAGACTAGCGGGTGAGCAGTTCTTC
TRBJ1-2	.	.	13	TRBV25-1	CASSAQGNYGYTF	TGTGCCAGCAGTGCACAGGGCAACTATGGCTACACCTTC
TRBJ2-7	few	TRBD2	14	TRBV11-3	CASSLPGLAAEQYF	TGTGCCAGCAGTTTACCGGGACTAGCGGCCGAGCAGTACTTC
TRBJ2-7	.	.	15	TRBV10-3	CAIRASNGNPYEQYF	TGTGCCATCAGGGCTTCAAACGGGAACCCCTACGAGCAGTACTTC
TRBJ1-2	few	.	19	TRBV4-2	CASSQVLTARCGPNYGYTF	TGTGCCAGCAGCCAAGTACTAACTGCCCGGTGCGGGCCTAACTATGGCTACACCTTC
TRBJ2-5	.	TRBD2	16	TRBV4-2	CASSQAEREFRETQYF	TGTGCCAGCAGCCAAGCTGAGCGGGAGTTTAGGGAGACCCAGTACTTC
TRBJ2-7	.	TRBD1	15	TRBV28	CASSFGQVGSYEQYF	TGTGCCAGCAGTTTCGGACAGGTAGGGTCCTACGAGCAGTACTTC
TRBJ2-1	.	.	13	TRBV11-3	CASNRDTYNEQFF	TGTGCCAGCAACCGGGACACCTACAATGAGCAGTTCTTC
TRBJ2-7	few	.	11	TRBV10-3	CAISAFYEQYF	TGTGCCATCAGTGCCTTTTACGAGCAGTACTTC
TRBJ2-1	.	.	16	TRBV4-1	CASSQESSGYYNEQFF	TGCGCCAGCAGCCAAGAGTCCAGCGGCTACTACAATGAGCAGTTCTTC
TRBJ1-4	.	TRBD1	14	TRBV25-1	CASGDRGHDEKLFF	TGTGCCAGCGGGGACAGGGGGCACGATGAAAAACTGTTTTTT
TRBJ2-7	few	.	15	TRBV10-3	CAISNLGGTAYEQYF	TGTGCCATCAGCAACTTGGGGGGAACAGCCTACGAGCAGTACTTC
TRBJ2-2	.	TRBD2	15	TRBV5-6	CASSPGTSGSGELFF	TGTGCCAGCAGCCCCGGGACTAGCGGGTCCGGGGAGCTGTTTTTT
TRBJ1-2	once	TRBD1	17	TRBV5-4	CASSLGTRGLVNYGYTF	TGTGCCAGCAGCTTGGGGACCAGGGGGCTTGTAAACTATGGCTACACCTTC
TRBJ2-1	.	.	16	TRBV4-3	CASSQGRRTSYNEQFF	TGCGCCAGCAGCCAAGGACGGAGGACTTCCTACAATGAGCAGTTCTTC
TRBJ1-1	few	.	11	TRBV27	CASSGGTEAFF	TGTGCCAGCAGTGGAGGGACTGAAGCTTTCTTT
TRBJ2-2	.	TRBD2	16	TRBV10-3	CAITGTAGGSPGELFF	TGTGCCATCACGGGAACAGCGGGAGGGTCTCCCGGGGAGCTGTTTTTT
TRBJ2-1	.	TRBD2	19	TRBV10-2	CATTLGGGRAERSYNEQFF	TGCGCCACCACCCTGGGGGGCGGGAGGGCCGAACGCTCCTACAATGAGCAGTTCTTC
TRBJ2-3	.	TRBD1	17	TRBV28	CASSQRTGGPSTDTQYF	TGTGCCAGCAGTCAGCGGACAGGGGGCCCTAGCACAGATACGCAGTATTTT
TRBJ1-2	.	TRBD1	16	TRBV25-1	CASSRGIGQGDYGYTF	TGTGCCAGCAGTCGCGGCATCGGACAGGGGGACTATGGCTACACCTTC
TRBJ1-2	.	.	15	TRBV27	CASSPGPGTPLGYTF	TGTGCCAGCAGTCCAGGCCCCGGGACTCCCCTTGGCTACACCTTC
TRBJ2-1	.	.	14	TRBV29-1	CSVGGCQGGNEQFF	TGCAGCGTTGGGGGCTGTCAGGGGGGAAATGAGCAGTTCTTC
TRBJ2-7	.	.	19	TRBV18	CASSPRLAGGTLSSYEQYF	TGTGCCAGCTCACCACGTTTGGCAGGGGGGACGCTGAGCTCCTACGAGCAGTACTTC
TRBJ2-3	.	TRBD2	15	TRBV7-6	CASSLRLAGGNTQYF	TGTGCCAGCTCCCTCCGACTAGCGGGGGGGAATACGCAGTATTTT
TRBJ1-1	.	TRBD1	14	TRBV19	CASRRDRLNTEAFF	TGTGCCAGTCGAAGGGACAGACTGAACACTGAAGCTTTCTTT
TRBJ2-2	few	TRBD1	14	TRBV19	CASSIQGATGELFF	TGTGCCAGTAGTATACAGGGGGCTACCGGGGAGCTGTTTTTT
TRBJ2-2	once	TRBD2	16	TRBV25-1	CASLNPGGQNTGELFF	TGTGCCAGCCTCAATCCGGGAGGGCAGAACACCGGGGAGCTGTTTTTT
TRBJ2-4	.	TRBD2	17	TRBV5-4	CASSLGALLAGGNIQYF	TGTGCCAGCAGCTTGGGGGCCCTACTAGCGGGAGGCAACATTCAGTACTTC
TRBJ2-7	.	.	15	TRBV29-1	CSVENQQGPNYEQYF	TGCAGCGTTGAGAATCAGCAGGGCCCGAACTACGAGCAGTACTTC
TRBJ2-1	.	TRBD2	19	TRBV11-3	CASSNRTSGGVSSYNEQFF	TGTGCCAGCAGCAACCGGACTAGCGGGGGGGTGAGCTCCTACAATGAGCAGTTCTTC
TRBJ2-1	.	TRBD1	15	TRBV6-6	CASSHPGTGCNEQFF	TGTGCCAGCAGTCATCCCGGGACAGGGTGCAATGAGCAGTTCTTC
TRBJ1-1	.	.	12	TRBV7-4	CAKRVLNTEAFF	TGTGCCAAACGGGTTCTCAACACTGAAGCTTTCTTT
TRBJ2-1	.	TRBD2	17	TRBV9	CASSVAGNAGTNNEQFF	TGTGCCAGCAGCGTAGCAGGAAATGCGGGGACTAACAATGAGCAGTTCTTC
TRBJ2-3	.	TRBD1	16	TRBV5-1	CASSRPGQGIRDTQYF	TGCGCCAGCAGCCGGCCGGGACAGGGCATTAGGGATACGCAGTATTTT
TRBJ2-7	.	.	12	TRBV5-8	CASSRRDYEQYF	TGTGCCAGCAGCAGGAGGGATTACGAGCAGTACTTC
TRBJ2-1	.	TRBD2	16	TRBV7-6	CASSLRASGSVYEQFF	TGTGCCAGCAGCCTTAGGGCTAGCGGGAGTGTCTATGAGCAGTTCTTC
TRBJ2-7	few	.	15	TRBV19	CASSSYRGLKVEQYF	TGTGCCAGTAGTTCCTACAGGGGACTCAAGGTCGAGCAGTACTTC